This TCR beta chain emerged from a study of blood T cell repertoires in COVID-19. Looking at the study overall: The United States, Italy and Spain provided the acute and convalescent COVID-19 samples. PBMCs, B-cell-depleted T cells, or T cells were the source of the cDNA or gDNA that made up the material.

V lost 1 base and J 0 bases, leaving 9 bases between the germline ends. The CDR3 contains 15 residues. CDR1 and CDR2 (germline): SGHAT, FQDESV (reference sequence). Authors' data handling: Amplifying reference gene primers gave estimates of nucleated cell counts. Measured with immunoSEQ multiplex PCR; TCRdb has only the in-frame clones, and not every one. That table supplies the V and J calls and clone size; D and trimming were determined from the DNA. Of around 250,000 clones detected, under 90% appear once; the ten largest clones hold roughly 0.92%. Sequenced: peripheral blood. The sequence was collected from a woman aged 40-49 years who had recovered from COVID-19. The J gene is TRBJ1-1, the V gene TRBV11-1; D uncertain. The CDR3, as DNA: TGTGCCAGCAGCTTAGGGCAGAACATGAACACTGAAGCTTTCTTT. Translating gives CASSLGQNMNTEAFF. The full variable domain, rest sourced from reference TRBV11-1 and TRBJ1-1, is EAEVAQSPRYKITEKSQAVAFWCDPISGHATLYWYRQILGQGPELLVQFQDESVVDDSQLPKDRFSAERLKGVDSTLKIQPAELGDSAMYLCASSLGQNMNTEAFFGQGTRLTVV.